The source of this TCR beta chain is a study of T cell changes during pregnancy in multiple sclerosis. Here immunoSEQ multiplex PCR was the method, and the copy in TCRdb shows in-frame clones only, minus some. The table includes tens of thousands of clones, around nine tenths detected once. This receptor was taken from a female donor with multiple sclerosis, enrolled in a pregnancy study. The sample was CD8+ T cells from peripheral blood mononuclear cells, taken before pregnancy.

This CDR3 is CASSLKGGAGGWWGETQYF. In DNA form, the CDR3 reads TGTGCCAGCAGCCTCAAGGGGGGAGCGGGAGGGTGGTGGGGAGAGACCCAGTACTTC. The rearrangement uses TRBV28 and TRBJ2-5, with 10 bases lining up with TRBD2. Germline V gene data show CDR1 as MDHEN and CDR2 as SYDVKM. The CDR3 contains 19 residues. V lost 6 bases and J lost 4; bases outside the gene matches: 20.